The 3 T cell receptor beta chains listed next were all sequenced from one sample in a study of vaccination effects on CD4 cells after COVID-19. Antigen-specific CD4+ T cells were expanded with viral peptide pools in the ViraFEST assay before sequencing. CD4+ T cell isolation took place after approximately 11 days of culture. Vaccine recipients had no previous SARS-CoV-2 infection; their nucleocapsid antibodies were negative. Measured with immunoSEQ multiplex PCR; TCRdb has only the in-frame clones, and not every one. The sample lists about 73,000 clones; over 70% were seen once. Their target antigens are unknown. The specimen comprised CD4+ T cells from PBMCs cultured with SARS-CoV-2 spike peptides, sampled before COVID-19 vaccination. These receptors all stem from a human donor who received a COVID-19 vaccine.

The rearrangement uses TRBV5-1 and TRBJ1-2, with D unclear. The length of the CDR3 is 14 residues. CDR1 and CDR2 (germline): SGHRS, YFSETQ. V lost 0 bases and J lost 0, with 6 bases in between. CDR3 amino acids: CASSLVGSNYGYTF. The DNA of the CDR3 is TGCGCCAGCAGCTTGGTCGGATCTAACTATGGCTACACCTTC.

This chain joins TRBV12-5 and TRBJ1-1; D gene unclear. Germline assignment: CDR1 LGHNT and CDR2 FRNRAP. The CDR3 is 15 amino acids. V was pared by 1 base and J by 1 base, with 10 bases between. CDR3: CASGLEGTRNTEAFF. The CDR3 nucleotides read TGTGCTAGTGGTTTGGAGGGAACGCGGAACACTGAAGCTTTCTTT.

This clone has a handful of counts. This rearrangement joins TRBV5-4 to TRBJ2-7; D may match TRBD1 or TRBD2 (5 bases each). The germline gives CDR1 SGHNT, CDR2 YYREEE (reference sequence). This CDR3 is built from 15 residues. Trimming stripped 0 bases from V and 5 bases from J, with 15 bases between. CDR3 region: CASSLGGAGSHEQYV. The CDR3 DNA is TGTGCCAGCAGCTTGGGAGGGGCAGGGAGCCACGAGCAGTACGTC.